A selection of T cell receptor beta chains follows, all from one sample in a study of T cell responses to AZD1222 COVID-19 vaccine. Only in-frame clones appear in the TCRdb table, and some are missing; sequencing was by immunoSEQ multiplex PCR. The data show around 200,000 clones, around 90% seen once. Here the sequenced sample was peripheral blood, taken on day 0 of AZD1222 vaccination. These receptors were obtained from an adult in good health. CDR3s include the opening cysteine and the closing phenylalanine or tryptophan. The D gene is left open where the match is weak. Not all rows give a size; the values are once, few, many and, for expanded clones, a class.

D	size	J	V	DNA	CDR3
TRBD1	.	TRBJ2-3	TRBV6-6	TGTGCCAGCAGTCCTGGGACAGCCGCACCGTTCGTTATCACAGATACGCAGTATTTT	CASSPGTAAPFVITDTQYF
TRBD1	once	TRBJ1-6	TRBV7-2	TGTGCCAGCAGCTTAAGGTCACTAGCGGGACAGGGTTTTGGTTCACCCCTCCACTTT	CASSLRSLAGQGFGSPLHF
.	.	TRBJ1-1	TRBV4-2	TGTGCCAGCAGCCACCTGGACAGGAACACTGAAGCTTTCTTT	CASSHLDRNTEAFF
TRBD1	once	TRBJ2-7	TRBV11-2	TGTGCCAGCAGCTTGGGACAGAACTACGAGCAGTACTTC	CASSLGQNYEQYF
.	.	TRBJ2-1	TRBV6-5	TGTGCCAGCAGCCACGTAGTTTCCTCCTACAATGAGCAGTTCTTC	CASSHVVSSYNEQFF
.	.	TRBJ2-1	TRBV6-5	TGTGCCAGCAGTTACTCGGCGCTCAGCTCCTACAATGAGCAGTTCTTC	CASSYSALSSYNEQFF
.	.	TRBJ1-5	TRBV28	TGTGCCAGCGCCCTGGAGGGGCCCCAGCATTTT	CASALEGPQHF
.	.	TRBJ1-5	TRBV27	TGTGCCAGCGGGTTGGGGATCAATCAGCCCCAGCATTTT	CASGLGINQPQHF
.	.	TRBJ2-5	TRBV6-2/TRBV6-3	TGTGCCAGCAGTTACCAGAGGGGGGGGCTGGAGACCCAGTACTTC	CASSYQRGGLETQYF
TRBD1	.	TRBJ1-5	TRBV27	TGTGCCAGCAGTTTTAAAGGACAGGGGCATCAGCCCCAGCATTTT	CASSFKGQGHQPQHF
.	.	TRBJ2-7	TRBV27	TGTGCCAGCAGTGTTACCGGGACACAATCCTACGAGCAGTACTTC	CASSVTGTQSYEQYF
TRBD1	few	TRBJ1-5	TRBV6-2/TRBV6-3	TGTGCCAGCAGCACAGGGACAGCCACAAGCAATCAGCCCCAGCATTTT	CASSTGTATSNQPQHF
.	.	TRBJ1-1	TRBV29-1	TGCAGCGTCCTGGACCCCTCTGAGGCTTTCTTT	CSVLDPSEAFF
.	.	TRBJ1-5	TRBV5-8	TGTGCCAGCAGCAACGATCGCGGGACTGACGGGGATCAGCCCCAGCATTTT	CASSNDRGTDGDQPQHF
.	.	TRBJ2-2	TRBV27	TGTGCCAGCAGTTTAGTGGGGGAGGCCGGGGAGCTGTTTTTT	CASSLVGEAGELFF
.	.	TRBJ2-7	TRBV9	TGTGCCAGCAGCGTAGGCCCCCGACCTGACTCCTACGAGCAGTACTTC	CASSVGPRPDSYEQYF
.	.	TRBJ2-5	TRBV21-1	TGTGCCAGCAGCAAAGGGACAGTTAACTTCCAAGAGACCCAGTACTTC	CASSKGTVNFQETQYF
TRBD1	.	TRBJ2-5	TRBV5-1	TGCGCCAGCACCCACGACAGGGGCGAGGAGACCCAGTACTTC	CASTHDRGEETQYF
.	.	TRBJ1-2	TRBV10-3	TGTGCCATCGGATCCCGTCAGGCGACAGGCTATGGCTACACCTTC	CAIGSRQATGYGYTF
.	.	TRBJ1-4	TRBV14	TGTGCCAGCAGCGAGGCCAGGCCAACTAATGAAAAACTGTTTTTT	CASSEARPTNEKLFF
.	.	TRBJ1-6	TRBV4-1	TGCGCCAGCAGCCAAGTCCTGACGGGTAATAATTCACCCCTCCACTTT	CASSQVLTGNNSPLHF
TRBD2	.	TRBJ2-2	TRBV6-4	TGTGCCAGCAGTGACGCAGCGGGACCCATAACCGGGGAGCTGTTTTTT	CASSDAAGPITGELFF
TRBD1	.	TRBJ1-1	TRBV4-2	TGTGCCAGCAGCCCGGACAGGGGAATGAACACTGAAGCTTTCTTT	CASSPDRGMNTEAFF
.	.	TRBJ1-1	TRBV10-2	TGCGCCAGCAGTGATAGGGTCGGGGCCACTGAAGCTTTCTTT	CASSDRVGATEAFF
.	.	TRBJ2-7	TRBV21-1	TGTGCCAGCAGCAAAGCCTCTACGGGGGGGACCTACGAGCAGTACTTC	CASSKASTGGTYEQYF
.	.	TRBJ2-7	TRBV6-5	TGTGCCAGCAGACTTAAACCCAACCTCTGGGTGGGGCAGTACTTC	CASRLKPNLWVGQYF
.	.	TRBJ2-6	TRBV7-3	TGTGCCAGCAGCTCTCATAGATGGAGGGGGCCTAGCTCTGGGGCCAACGTCCTGACTTTC	CASSSHRWRGPSSGANVLTF
TRBD1	.	TRBJ2-3	TRBV7-3	TGTGCCAGCAGCGTTACAGGGGCAGATACGCAGTATTTT	CASSVTGADTQYF
.	.	TRBJ1-1	TRBV3-1/TRBV3-2	TGTGCCAGCAGCCCAAGACCGATGAACACTGAAGCTTTCTTT	CASSPRPMNTEAFF
.	.	TRBJ1-2	TRBV6-5	TGTGCCAGCAGCCTCTCGGGAAACTATGGCTACACCTTC	CASSLSGNYGYTF
.	once	TRBJ2-1	TRBV11-2	TGTGCCAGCGGGGTAGTTGCTCCATGGGGTGGCTATGAGCAGTTCTTC	CASGVVAPWGGYEQFF
.	.	TRBJ2-3	TRBV7-9	TGTGCCAGCAGCTTTTCGTGGGGGCGGACAGATACGCAGTATTTT	CASSFSWGRTDTQYF
.	.	TRBJ2-3	TRBV11-2	TGTGCCAGCAGCTTAGATCCCAATACGCAGTATTTT	CASSLDPNTQYF
.	.	TRBJ2-6	TRBV4-2	TGTGCCAGCAGCCAAGAAGGGTCCGGGGCCAACGTCCTGACTTTC	CASSQEGSGANVLTF
.	few	TRBJ2-7	TRBV2	TGTGCCAGCAGTGAATCGTTTAATTCCTACGCGCAGTACTTC	CASSESFNSYAQYF
TRBD2	.	TRBJ2-3	TRBV5-4	TGTGCCAGCACCGGACTAGCGCCAGATACGCAGTATTTT	CASTGLAPDTQYF
.	once	TRBJ1-6	TRBV5-6	TGTGCCAGCAGCTATGACAGTGATCGAACCTATAATTCACCCCTCCACTTT	CASSYDSDRTYNSPLHF
.	.	TRBJ2-7	TRBV27	TGTGCCAGCAGCAGGGGTACCTACGAGCAGTACTTC	CASSRGTYEQYF
TRBD2	.	TRBJ2-3	TRBV19	TGTGCCAGTAGTATCGTCCCGCGGGGGGGGACTTCTAGCACAGATACGCAGTATTTT	CASSIVPRGGTSSTDTQYF
TRBD1	.	TRBJ2-7	TRBV4-1	TGCGCCAGCAGTTACGACCGGGGACAGGGGGTCCCCTACGAGCAGTACTTC	CASSYDRGQGVPYEQYF
.	.	TRBJ2-5	TRBV11-2	TGTGCCAGCGGATGGTGGGAGGCCCCGGACATTTCTCCCTCCTACTTC	CASGWWEAPDISPSYF
.	.	TRBJ2-2	TRBV28	TGTGCCAGCCTACCCCCCTGGAGAGAGAACACCGGGGAGCTGTTTTTT	CASLPPWRENTGELFF
.	.	TRBJ1-1	TRBV24-1	TGTGCCACCAGTACAGGGAACGGTGAAGCTTTCTTT	CATSTGNGEAFF
.	.	TRBJ2-5	TRBV21-1	TGTGCCAGCACCCCGCGGGGGGGCCGTAAGGAGACCCAGTACTTC	CASTPRGGRKETQYF
.	.	TRBJ2-7	TRBV27	TGTGCCAGCAGTTTACTGGCAGGGAAGAGTTACGAGCAGTACTTC	CASSLLAGKSYEQYF
.	.	TRBJ1-1	TRBV21-1	TGTGCCAGCAGCAAAGTCCGGGACAGGGCAAACACTGAAGCTTTCTTT	CASSKVRDRANTEAFF
TRBD2	.	TRBJ2-7	TRBV7-3	TGTGCCAGCAGCGATCTAGCGGGAAGACTCTTCCCCTATCCGTACGAGCAGTACTTC	CASSDLAGRLFPYPYEQYF
.	.	TRBJ1-2	TRBV10-3	TGTGCCACCCGTCCGGCGGGGTCCCCCTATGGCTACACCTTC	CATRPAGSPYGYTF
.	.	TRBJ2-7	TRBV28	TGTGCCAGCAGTATGCCGGGGGAAGGATCCTACGAGCAGTACTTC	CASSMPGEGSYEQYF
.	.	TRBJ1-2	TRBV4-2	TGTGCCAGCAGCCAAGGGGGACCGGGCAGAAACTATGGCTACACCTTC	CASSQGGPGRNYGYTF
.	.	TRBJ2-1	TRBV5-1	TGCGCCAGCAGCCCCGGGGGACCGAGCAATGAGCAGTTCTTC	CASSPGGPSNEQFF